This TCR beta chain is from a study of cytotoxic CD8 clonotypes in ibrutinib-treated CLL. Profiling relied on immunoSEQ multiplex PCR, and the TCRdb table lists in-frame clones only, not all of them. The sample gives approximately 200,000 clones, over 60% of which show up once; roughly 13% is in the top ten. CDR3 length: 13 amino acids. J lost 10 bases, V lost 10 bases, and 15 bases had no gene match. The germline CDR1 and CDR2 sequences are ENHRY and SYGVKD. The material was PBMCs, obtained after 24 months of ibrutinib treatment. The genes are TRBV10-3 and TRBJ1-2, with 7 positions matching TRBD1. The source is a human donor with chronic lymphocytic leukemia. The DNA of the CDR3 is TGTGCCACGCGAAACCCGGGACAGCACTTCTACACCTTC. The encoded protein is CATRNPGQHFYTF.